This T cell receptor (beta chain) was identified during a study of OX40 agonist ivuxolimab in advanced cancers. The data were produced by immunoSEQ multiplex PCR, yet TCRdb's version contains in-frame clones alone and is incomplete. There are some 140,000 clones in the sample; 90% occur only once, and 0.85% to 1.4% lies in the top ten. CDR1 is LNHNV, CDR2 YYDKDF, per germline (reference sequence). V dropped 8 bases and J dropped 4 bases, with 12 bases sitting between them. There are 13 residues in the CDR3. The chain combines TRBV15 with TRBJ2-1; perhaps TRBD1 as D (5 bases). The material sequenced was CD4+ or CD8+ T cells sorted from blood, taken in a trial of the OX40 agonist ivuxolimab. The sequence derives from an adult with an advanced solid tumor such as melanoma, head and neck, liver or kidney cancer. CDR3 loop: CATGAETYNEQFF. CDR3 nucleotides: TGTGCCACCGGGGCGGAGACTTACAATGAGCAGTTCTTC.